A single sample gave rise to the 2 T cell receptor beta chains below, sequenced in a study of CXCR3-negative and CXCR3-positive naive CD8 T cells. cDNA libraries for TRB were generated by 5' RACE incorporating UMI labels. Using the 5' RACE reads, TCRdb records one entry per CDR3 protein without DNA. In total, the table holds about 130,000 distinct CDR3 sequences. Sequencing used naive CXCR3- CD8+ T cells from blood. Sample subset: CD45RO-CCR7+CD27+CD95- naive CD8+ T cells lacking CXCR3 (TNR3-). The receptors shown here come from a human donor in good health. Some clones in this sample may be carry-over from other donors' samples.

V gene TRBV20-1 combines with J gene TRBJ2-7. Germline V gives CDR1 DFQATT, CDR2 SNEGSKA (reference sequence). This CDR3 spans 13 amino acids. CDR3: CSADDTSSYEQYF.

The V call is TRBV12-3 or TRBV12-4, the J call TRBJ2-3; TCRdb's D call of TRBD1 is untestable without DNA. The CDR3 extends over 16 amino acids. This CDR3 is CASSRLGQGYADTQYF.